These T cell receptor beta chains were read from a single sample in a study of T-cell memory formation after mild COVID-19. Each CDR3 protein gets one entry after TCRdb re-called the 5' RACE reads with MiXCR. The sample lists roughly 450,000 distinct CDR3 sequences, approximately 18% seen once, with around 12% in the top ten. Specimen: PBMCs or a T cell subset sorted from them (not recorded which). These receptors all stem from an adult woman who had mild COVID-19 (a few samples of this study predate the infection). Cell type and time point are not known. The CDR3 runs from the conserved cysteine through the conserved F or W. A D gene is named only where the DNA matches it firmly. Clone size, where shown, is once, few, many, or a class for clones that have expanded.

clone_size: .
v_call: TRBV15
j_call: TRBJ2-1
d_call: TRBD2
cdr3_aa: CATSRKVAGAFSSYNEQFF
cdr3_nt: TGTGCCACCAGCAGAAAGGTAGCGGGAGCCTTCAGCTCCTACAATGAGCAGTTCTTC

clone_size: .
v_call: TRBV9
j_call: TRBJ1-1
d_call: TRBD1
cdr3_aa: CASSVAGGNTEAFF
cdr3_nt: TGTGCCAGCAGCGTAGCAGGGGGAAACACTGAAGCTTTCTTT

clone_size: many
v_call: TRBV2
j_call: TRBJ2-5
d_call: TRBD1
cdr3_aa: CASAKGAGETQYF
cdr3_nt: TGTGCCAGCGCAAAGGGGGCGGGAGAGACCCAGTACTTC

clone_size: few
v_call: TRBV11-2
j_call: TRBJ2-5
d_call: TRBD2
cdr3_aa: CASSLRAARTSGSPSRETQYF
cdr3_nt: TGTGCCAGCAGCTTACGTGCCGCCCGGACTAGCGGGTCTCCTAGTAGAGAGACCCAGTACTTC

clone_size: .
v_call: TRBV5-1
j_call: TRBJ2-3
d_call: .
cdr3_aa: CASSRTESTDTQYF
cdr3_nt: TGCGCCAGCAGTCGGACAGAGAGCACAGATACGCAGTATTTT

clone_size: .
v_call: TRBV9
j_call: TRBJ2-2
d_call: TRBD1
cdr3_aa: CASSRPGQGIDTGELFF
cdr3_nt: TGTGCCAGCAGCAGACCGGGACAGGGAATCGACACCGGGGAGCTGTTTTTT

clone_size: few
v_call: TRBV29-1
j_call: TRBJ1-1
d_call: TRBD1
cdr3_aa: CSALQAARGEAFF
cdr3_nt: TGCAGCGCATTACAAGCGGCCAGGGGGGAAGCTTTCTTT

clone_size: once
v_call: TRBV18
j_call: TRBJ2-3
d_call: .
cdr3_aa: CASSPPSAENTDTQYF
cdr3_nt: TGTGCCAGCTCACCACCGTCAGCGGAAAACACAGATACGCAGTATTTT

clone_size: few
v_call: TRBV4-1
j_call: TRBJ2-3
d_call: .
cdr3_aa: CASSQAESGTDTQYF
cdr3_nt: TGCGCCAGCAGCCAAGCGGAGAGTGGCACAGATACGCAGTATTTT

clone_size: few
v_call: TRBV20-1
j_call: TRBJ1-1
d_call: .
cdr3_aa: CSASSGQPYTEAFF
cdr3_nt: TGCAGTGCTAGTTCGGGTCAGCCTTACACTGAAGCTTTCTTT

clone_size: few
v_call: TRBV5-1
j_call: TRBJ2-7
d_call: TRBD1
cdr3_aa: CASSLDGQGYEQYF
cdr3_nt: TGCGCCAGCAGCTTGGATGGACAGGGCTACGAGCAGTACTTC

clone_size: .
v_call: TRBV27
j_call: TRBJ2-7
d_call: TRBD2
cdr3_aa: CASSGTSVSYEQYF
cdr3_nt: TGTGCCAGCAGTGGGACTAGCGTCTCCTACGAGCAGTACTTC

clone_size: few
v_call: TRBV9
j_call: TRBJ2-7
d_call: TRBD2
cdr3_aa: CASSVGVAGRSYEQYF
cdr3_nt: TGTGCCAGCAGCGTAGGGGTAGCGGGAAGGTCCTACGAGCAGTACTTC

clone_size: few
v_call: TRBV6-5
j_call: TRBJ1-1
d_call: .
cdr3_aa: CASSIQNRVTEAFF
cdr3_nt: TGTGCCAGCAGCATCCAGAACCGAGTTACTGAAGCTTTCTTT

clone_size: .
v_call: TRBV29-1
j_call: TRBJ2-4
d_call: .
cdr3_aa: CSVEGGNIQYF
cdr3_nt: TGCAGCGTTGAGGGGGGAAACATTCAGTACTTC

clone_size: .
v_call: TRBV12-3/TRBV12-4
j_call: TRBJ1-5
d_call: .
cdr3_aa: CASMLRGIGQPQHF
cdr3_nt: TGTGCCAGCATGCTCAGGGGAATAGGTCAGCCCCAGCATTTT

clone_size: .
v_call: TRBV11-2
j_call: TRBJ1-1
d_call: .
cdr3_aa: CASSFGPFPNTEAFF
cdr3_nt: TGTGCCAGCAGCTTCGGACCTTTTCCGAACACTGAAGCTTTCTTT

clone_size: few
v_call: TRBV21-1
j_call: TRBJ1-1
d_call: .
cdr3_aa: CASSQGGRAGNTEAFF
cdr3_nt: TGTGCCAGCAGTCAAGGGGGGCGTGCGGGGAACACTGAAGCTTTCTTT

clone_size: many
v_call: TRBV5-6
j_call: TRBJ1-2
d_call: .
cdr3_aa: CASSLGHNYGYTF
cdr3_nt: TGTGCCAGCAGCTTGGGACATAACTATGGCTACACCTTC

clone_size: few
v_call: TRBV29-1
j_call: TRBJ2-1
d_call: TRBD1
cdr3_aa: CSARQGAYNEQFF
cdr3_nt: TGCAGCGCGCGGCAGGGGGCATACAATGAGCAGTTCTTC

clone_size: .
v_call: TRBV7-2
j_call: TRBJ1-5
d_call: .
cdr3_aa: CASSQWTARNQPQHF
cdr3_nt: TGTGCCAGCAGCCAATGGACAGCTCGCAATCAGCCCCAGCATTTT

clone_size: many
v_call: TRBV5-1
j_call: TRBJ2-7
d_call: .
cdr3_aa: CASSLSSYEQYF
cdr3_nt: TGTGCCAGCAGCTTATCCTCTTACGAGCAGTACTTC

clone_size: few
v_call: TRBV5-4
j_call: TRBJ2-4
d_call: .
cdr3_aa: CASSLVGMAKNIQYF
cdr3_nt: TGTGCCAGCAGCTTGGTCGGGATGGCCAAAAACATTCAGTACTTC

clone_size: few
v_call: TRBV7-2
j_call: TRBJ2-7
d_call: TRBD2
cdr3_aa: CASSPRGLAGGSYEQYF
cdr3_nt: TGTGCCAGCAGCCCCCGTGGGCTAGCGGGTGGCTCCTACGAGCAGTACTTC

clone_size: .
v_call: TRBV20-1
j_call: TRBJ2-1
d_call: TRBD2
cdr3_aa: CSARDTSGRGSYNEQFF
cdr3_nt: TGCAGTGCTAGAGATACTAGCGGGAGGGGCTCCTACAATGAGCAGTTCTTC

clone_size: many
v_call: TRBV5-6
j_call: TRBJ2-1
d_call: TRBD2
cdr3_aa: CASTQLTSGGAADEQFF
cdr3_nt: TGTGCCAGCACTCAATTGACTAGCGGGGGGGCAGCCGATGAGCAGTTCTTC

clone_size: few
v_call: TRBV12-3/TRBV12-4
j_call: TRBJ2-7
d_call: .
cdr3_aa: CASSLRGADFYEQYF
cdr3_nt: TGTGCCAGCAGTTTACGCGGAGCGGACTTCTACGAGCAGTACTTC

clone_size: once
v_call: TRBV6-5
j_call: TRBJ1-6
d_call: .
cdr3_aa: CASSSHSGGNSPLHF
cdr3_nt: TGTGCCAGCAGTTCCCACAGTGGAGGGAATTCACCCCTCCACTTT

clone_size: .
v_call: TRBV11-2
j_call: TRBJ2-7
d_call: TRBD2
cdr3_aa: CASSLLSGLVPGEQYF
cdr3_nt: TGTGCCAGCAGCCTACTTTCTGGACTAGTGCCGGGCGAGCAGTACTTC

clone_size: few
v_call: TRBV6-5
j_call: TRBJ2-6
d_call: .
cdr3_aa: CASSTAASGANVLTF
cdr3_nt: TGTGCCAGCAGTACAGCAGCCTCTGGGGCCAACGTCCTGACTTTC

clone_size: .
v_call: TRBV7-8
j_call: TRBJ2-1
d_call: TRBD2
cdr3_aa: CASSPGTSLLEQFF
cdr3_nt: TGTGCCAGCAGCCCTGGGACTAGTTTGCTTGAGCAGTTCTTC

clone_size: .
v_call: TRBV4-2
j_call: TRBJ2-1
d_call: TRBD2
cdr3_aa: CASRGRGGPGLLNEQFF
cdr3_nt: TGTGCCAGCAGGGGGAGGGGAGGGCCGGGACTTCTAAATGAGCAGTTCTTC

clone_size: .
v_call: TRBV7-9
j_call: TRBJ2-1
d_call: .
cdr3_aa: CAATALGYNEQFF
cdr3_nt: TGTGCCGCCACGGCCCTAGGATACAATGAGCAGTTCTTC

clone_size: .
v_call: TRBV19
j_call: TRBJ2-7
d_call: TRBD1
cdr3_aa: CASSRASGTGTSYEQYF
cdr3_nt: TGTGCCAGTAGTAGAGCCTCCGGGACAGGAACCTCCTACGAGCAGTACTTC

clone_size: few
v_call: TRBV7-9
j_call: TRBJ2-7
d_call: TRBD2
cdr3_aa: CASSLRPSGSDEQYF
cdr3_nt: TGTGCCAGCAGCTTAAGACCTAGCGGGAGTGACGAGCAGTACTTC

clone_size: .
v_call: TRBV12-3/TRBV12-4
j_call: TRBJ2-7
d_call: TRBD2
cdr3_aa: CASSPGLAGGTRFSEQYF
cdr3_nt: TGTGCCAGCAGCCCGGGACTAGCGGGAGGAACTCGCTTTTCCGAGCAGTACTTC

clone_size: many
v_call: TRBV18
j_call: TRBJ2-7
d_call: .
cdr3_aa: CASQLGRSSYEQYF
cdr3_nt: TGTGCCAGCCAGCTTGGGCGGAGCTCCTACGAGCAGTACTTC

clone_size: few
v_call: TRBV21-1
j_call: TRBJ2-1
d_call: .
cdr3_aa: CASSKGSRGGRPTYNEQFF
cdr3_nt: TGTGCCAGCAGCAAAGGTAGTAGAGGCGGGAGGCCTACCTACAATGAGCAGTTCTTC

clone_size: .
v_call: TRBV20-1
j_call: TRBJ2-1
d_call: TRBD1
cdr3_aa: CSARVRQGSNEQFF
cdr3_nt: TGCAGTGCTAGGGTACGACAGGGGTCCAATGAGCAGTTCTTC

clone_size: .
v_call: TRBV7-9
j_call: TRBJ2-7
d_call: TRBD2
cdr3_aa: CASSEPGLGSYEQYF
cdr3_nt: TGTGCCAGCAGCGAACCGGGACTAGGTTCGTACGAGCAGTACTTC

clone_size: few
v_call: TRBV20-1
j_call: TRBJ1-1
d_call: .
cdr3_aa: CSARRPRTEAFF
cdr3_nt: TGCAGTGCTAGGAGGCCCCGAACTGAAGCTTTCTTT